This T cell receptor (beta chain) was profiled in a study of neurological immune-mediated disorders. This clonotype has more than one count but fewer than ten. What it recognizes is unknown. Study-level results: HTLV-1-associated myelopathy displayed the greatest TCR clonal expansion, and multiple sclerosis exhibited the smallest, lower than that of healthy controls. The expanded clones of different subjects shared no CDR3 amino acid sequences (suggesting private repertoires in all groups).

The unsorted libraries were prepared from 2 million PBMCs (stored at -80 C). The CDR3 is made up of 13 amino acids. Trimming took off 2 bases at V and 10 bases at J, with 12 bases between the two ends. Per the germline V gene, CDR1 is SGHTA and CDR2 is FQGTGA. cDNA synthesis was performed by 5'RACE with 10-nucleotide random UMIs. In TCRdb, the 5' RACE reads were re-called with MiXCR into one record per CDR3 protein. Here the sample spans tens of thousands of distinct CDR3 sequences, less than 11% being singletons. This TCR was sampled from a woman in her fifties or sixties with HTLV-1-associated myelopathy (HAM/TSP). Input material: PBMCs. V is TRBV7-3 and J is TRBJ2-1, with D perhaps TRBD2 (5 bases). Here the CDR3 DNA reads TGTGCCAGCAGCTTAGGTAAACTAGAGGAGCAGTTCTTC. Translation gives CASSLGKLEEQFF.